This TCR beta chain stems from a study of blood T cell repertoires in COVID-19. The wider study: Sample material is recorded as cDNA or gDNA derived from T cells, B-cell-depleted T cells, or PBMCs.

The CDR3 is made up of 15 amino acids. V lost 5 bases, J lost 5 bases, and 6 bases stayed unmatched. CDR1 and CDR2 from the germline V gene are SGHTA and FQGNSA. Clones were read by immunoSEQ multiplex PCR, and TCRdb kept only the in-frame ones, dropping some. The top ten hold 5% to 6.5% of the sample, which has 97,000 or so clones, just over 90% seen once. Sample: peripheral blood. The TCR comes from a man in his forties or fifties with acute or convalescent COVID-19. This chain links TRBV7-2 with TRBJ2-2, with TRBD1 identical over 9 bases. CDR3 DNA: TGTGCCAGCAGCCCACGGACAGGGGAAACCGGGGAGCTGTTTTTT. It codes for CASSPRTGETGELFF.